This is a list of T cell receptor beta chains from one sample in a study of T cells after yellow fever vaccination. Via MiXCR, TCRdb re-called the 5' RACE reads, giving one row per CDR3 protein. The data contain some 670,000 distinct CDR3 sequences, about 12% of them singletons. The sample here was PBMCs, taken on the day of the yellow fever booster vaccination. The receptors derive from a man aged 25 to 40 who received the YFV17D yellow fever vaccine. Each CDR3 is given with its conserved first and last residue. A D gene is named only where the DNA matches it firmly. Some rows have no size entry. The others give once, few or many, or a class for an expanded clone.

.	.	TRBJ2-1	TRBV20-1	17	CSAREVGRTAPYNEQFF	TGCAGTGCTAGAGAGGTGGGGCGGACGGCCCCCTACAATGAGCAGTTCTTC
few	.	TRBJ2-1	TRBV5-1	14	CASSLGQAVQEQFF	TGCGCCAGCAGCTTGGGGCAGGCTGTGCAAGAGCAGTTCTTC
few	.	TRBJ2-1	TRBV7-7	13	CASSARTSAEQFF	TGTGCTAGCAGCGCCCGGACGTCCGCTGAGCAGTTCTTC
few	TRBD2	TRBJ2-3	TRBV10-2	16	CASSVTSGMVTDTQYF	TGCGCCAGCAGTGTAACTAGCGGGATGGTTACAGATACGCAGTATTTT
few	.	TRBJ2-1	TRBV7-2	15	CASSSRWGSYNEQFF	TGTGCCAGCAGCAGCCGGTGGGGCTCCTACAATGAGCAGTTCTTC
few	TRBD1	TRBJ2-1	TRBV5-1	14	CASTRGQVSNEQFF	TGCGCCAGCACCAGGGGGCAGGTTAGCAATGAGCAGTTCTTC
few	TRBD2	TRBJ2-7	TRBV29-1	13	CSVFGTSVYEQYF	TGCAGCGTTTTTGGGACTAGCGTGTACGAGCAGTACTTC
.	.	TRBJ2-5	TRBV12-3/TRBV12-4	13	CASSSTSQETQYF	TGTGCCAGCAGTTCGACTTCACAAGAGACCCAGTACTTC
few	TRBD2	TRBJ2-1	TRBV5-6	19	CASSVRSSGRVTGTNEQFF	TGTGCCAGCAGCGTGCGGTCTAGCGGGAGGGTAACCGGTACCAATGAGCAGTTCTTC
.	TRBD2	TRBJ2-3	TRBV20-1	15	CSARGTRFDTDTQYF	TGCAGTGCCAGAGGGACTAGATTTGACACAGATACGCAGTATTTT
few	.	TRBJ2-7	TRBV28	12	CASSEARNEQYF	TGTGCCAGCAGCGAGGCACGGAACGAGCAGTACTTC
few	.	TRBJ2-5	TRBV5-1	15	CASSLGNTGLETQYF	TGCGCCAGCAGCTTGGGAAATACAGGGCTGGAGACCCAGTACTTC
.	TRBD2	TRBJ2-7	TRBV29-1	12	CSAGLAEGEQYF	TGCAGCGCTGGGCTAGCGGAGGGAGAGCAGTACTTC
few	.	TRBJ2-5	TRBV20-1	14	CSARGVGGQETQYF	TGCAGTGCTAGGGGAGTAGGGGGCCAAGAGACCCAGTACTTC
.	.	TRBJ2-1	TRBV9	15	CASSVVGEPGGEQFF	TGTGCAAGCAGCGTAGTCGGGGAGCCGGGTGGTGAGCAGTTCTTC
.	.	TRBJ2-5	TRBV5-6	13	CASSLANEETQYF	TGTGCCAGCAGCTTGGCCAACGAAGAGACCCAGTACTTC
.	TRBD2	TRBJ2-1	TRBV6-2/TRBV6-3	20	CASSYPSGGESGRGPNEQFF	TGTGCCAGCAGTTACCCATCCGGGGGTGAAAGCGGGAGAGGTCCCAATGAGCAGTTCTTC
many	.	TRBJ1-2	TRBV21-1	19	CASSNLGGTGTTGNYGYTF	TGTGCCAGCAGCAATTTGGGGGGGACAGGGACCACCGGCAACTATGGCTACACCTTC
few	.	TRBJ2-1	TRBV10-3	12	CAISGGKGDGFF	TGTGCCATCAGTGGGGGCAAGGGAGATGGTTTCTTC
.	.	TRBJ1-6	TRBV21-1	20	CASSKEVAGHLFSYNSPLHF	TGTGCCAGCAGCAAGGAAGTGGCCGGACATCTATTCTCCTATAATTCACCCCTCCACTTT
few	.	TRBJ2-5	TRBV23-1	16	CASSQPTWPRQETQYF	TGCGCCAGCAGCCAACCGACTTGGCCTCGGCAAGAGACCCAGTACTTC
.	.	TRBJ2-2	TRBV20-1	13	CSAGRINTGELFF	TGCAGTGCTGGGCGGATCAACACCGGGGAGCTGTTTTTT
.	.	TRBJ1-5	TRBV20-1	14	CSAPGEGRGQPQHF	TGCAGTGCTCCAGGGGAAGGGAGAGGACAGCCCCAGCATTTT
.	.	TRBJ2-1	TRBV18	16	CASSPTERGSYNEQFF	TGTGCCAGCTCACCCACAGAACGGGGCTCCTACAATGAGCAGTTCTTC
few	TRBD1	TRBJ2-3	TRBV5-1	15	CASREWDRATDTQYF	TGCGCCAGCAGAGAGTGGGACAGGGCAACAGATACGCAGTATTTT
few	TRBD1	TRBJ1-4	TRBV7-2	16	CASSRRGPATNEKLFF	TGTGCCAGCAGCCGGAGGGGGCCCGCAACTAATGAAAAACTGTTTTTT
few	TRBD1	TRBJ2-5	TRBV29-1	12	CSGGDREETQYF	TGCAGCGGGGGGGACAGGGAGGAGACCCAGTACTTC
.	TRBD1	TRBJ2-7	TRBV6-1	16	CASSSPRTGVSYEQYF	TGTGCCAGCAGCTCTCCGCGGACAGGGGTGTCCTACGAGCAGTACTTC
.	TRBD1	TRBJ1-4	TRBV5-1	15	CASSAGTATNEKLFF	TGCGCCAGCAGCGCCGGGACAGCAACTAATGAAAAACTGTTTTTT
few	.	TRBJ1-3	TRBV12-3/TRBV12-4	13	CASSQGFGNTIYF	TGTGCCAGCAGTCAGGGATTTGGAAACACCATATATTTT
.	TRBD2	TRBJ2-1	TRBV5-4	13	CASSYGGGNEQFF	TGTGCCAGCAGCTATGGGGGAGGGAATGAGCAGTTCTTC
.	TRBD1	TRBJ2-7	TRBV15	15	CATSSLGQGIHEQYF	TGTGCCACCAGCAGTTTGGGACAGGGGATCCACGAGCAGTACTTC
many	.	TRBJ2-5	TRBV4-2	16	CASSQDPAGAQETQYF	TGTGCCAGCAGCCAAGATCCGGCGGGGGCCCAAGAGACCCAGTACTTC
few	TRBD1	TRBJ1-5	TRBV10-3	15	CAISESGQGNQPQHF	TGTGCCATCAGTGAGTCAGGACAGGGTAATCAGCCCCAGCATTTT
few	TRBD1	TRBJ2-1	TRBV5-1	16	CASSFRSTGGYNEQFF	TGCGCCAGCAGCTTTAGATCGACAGGGGGCTACAATGAGCAGTTCTTC
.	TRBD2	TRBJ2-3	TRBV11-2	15	CASSRGSLVTDTQYF	TGTGCCAGCAGCCGCGGGAGTCTGGTTACAGATACGCAGTATTTT
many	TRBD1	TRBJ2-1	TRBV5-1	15	CASSSRQGAQNEQFF	TGCGCCAGCAGCTCCAGACAGGGGGCGCAGAATGAGCAGTTCTTC
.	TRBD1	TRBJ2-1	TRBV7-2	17	CASSRRQGGGDYNEQFF	TGTGCCAGCAGCCGAAGACAGGGGGGAGGGGACTACAATGAGCAGTTCTTC
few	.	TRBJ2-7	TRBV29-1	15	CSVEAQLGGFDEQYF	TGCAGCGTTGAAGCTCAACTAGGGGGATTTGACGAGCAGTACTTC
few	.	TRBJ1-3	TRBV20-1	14	CSASPGTSGNTIYF	TGCAGTGCTAGCCCGGGGACCTCTGGAAACACCATATATTTT
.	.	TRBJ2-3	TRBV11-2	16	CASSLTLGERGDTQYF	TGTGCCAGCAGCTTAACTTTAGGTGAACGGGGGGATACGCAGTATTTT
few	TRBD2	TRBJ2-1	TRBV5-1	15	CASSAGTSEIHEQFF	TGCGCCAGCAGCGCCGGGACTAGCGAGATACATGAGCAGTTCTTC
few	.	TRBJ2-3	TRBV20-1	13	CSAGAGNTDTQYF	TGCAGTGCCGGAGCGGGCAACACAGATACGCAGTATTTT
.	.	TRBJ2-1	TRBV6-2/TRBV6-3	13	CATSGSGARQQFF	TGTGCCACCTCGGGTTCAGGAGCCAGGCAGCAGTTCTTC
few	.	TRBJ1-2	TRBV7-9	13	CASSPTENYGYTF	TGTGCCAGCAGCCCCACAGAGAACTATGGCTACACCTTC
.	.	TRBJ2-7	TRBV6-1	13	CASTIRGSGEQYF	TGTGCCAGCACCATAAGGGGCTCCGGAGAGCAGTACTTC
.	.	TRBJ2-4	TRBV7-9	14	CASSFGGAGNIQYF	TGTGCCAGCAGCTTCGGTGGAGCAGGGAACATTCAGTACTTC
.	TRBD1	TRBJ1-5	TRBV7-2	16	CASSSQGTGLNQPQHF	TGTGCCAGCAGCTCCCAGGGGACAGGGCTTAATCAGCCCCAGCATTTT
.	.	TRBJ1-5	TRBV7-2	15	CASTLTGSGNQPQHF	TGTGCCAGCACCCTAACCGGTTCTGGCAATCAGCCCCAGCATTTT
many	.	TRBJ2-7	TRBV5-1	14	CASSYYGAAGEQYF	TGCGCCAGCAGCTATTACGGGGCTGCGGGGGAGCAGTACTTC
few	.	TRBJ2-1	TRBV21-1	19	CASSKVGQGATKNYNEQFF	.
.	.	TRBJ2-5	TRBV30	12	CAWSENTGTQYF	TGTGCCTGGAGTGAAAATACAGGGACCCAGTACTTC
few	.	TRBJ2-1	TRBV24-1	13	CATSDFRGSEQFF	TGTGCCACCAGTGATTTTCGGGGCAGTGAGCAGTTCTTC
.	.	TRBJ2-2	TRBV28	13	CASSITSTGELFF	TGTGCCAGCAGTATCACAAGCACCGGGGAGCTGTTTTTT
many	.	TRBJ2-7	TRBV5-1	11	CASSEGDEQYF	TGCGCCAGCAGCGAAGGAGACGAGCAGTACTTC